A selection of T cell receptor beta chains follows, all from one sample in a study of shared clonotypes between healthy human individuals. Assay used: immunoSEQ multiplex PCR; TCRdb lists only in-frame clones, some missing. The sample has about 2.2 million clones, about 93% seen once. Sample: naive CD8+ T cells from PBMCs. The receptors originated from a man between 18 and 29 years old in good health. Some clones in this sample may be carry-over from other donors' samples. CDR3s include the opening cysteine and the closing phenylalanine or tryptophan. D genes are given only for firm matches. The size of a clone is reported for some rows only, either as once, few or many, or as a class for expanded clones.

TRBJ1-1 NA few TRBV30 TGTGCCTGGTCGTGGGACTTGACTGAAGCTTTCTTT CAWSWDLTEAFF
TRBJ2-1 NA NA TRBV4-1 TGCGCCAGCAGCCCTGCGCAGAATGAGCAGTTCTTC CASSPAQNEQFF
TRBJ1-1 TRBD1 NA TRBV5-6 TGTGCCAGCAGCTCGGACAGGTGGAACACTGAAGCTTTCTTT CASSSDRWNTEAFF
TRBJ2-7 NA NA TRBV30 TGTGCCTGGAGTCGGCGATCCTACGAGCAGTACTTC CAWSRRSYEQYF
TRBJ1-1 NA once TRBV27 TGTGCCAGCAGTTTAAGGGCAGGGAGGCCCAACACTGAAGCTTTCTTT CASSLRAGRPNTEAFF
TRBJ2-1 NA once TRBV5-1 TGCGCCAGCAGCTTGGCCTACCTCGTGAGCTCCTACAATGAGCAGTTCTTC CASSLAYLVSSYNEQFF
TRBJ2-6 NA NA TRBV5-1 TGCGCCAGCAGCCCGATCGGGCTAACAACAGGGCCGCCCGGGGCCAACGTCCTGACTTTC CASSPIGLTTGPPGANVLTF
TRBJ2-5 NA once TRBV27 TGTGCCAGCACCCCACGATCGGGGCGCGAGCCCCAAGAGACCCAGTACTTC CASTPRSGREPQETQYF
TRBJ2-1 TRBD2 once TRBV4-3 TGCGCCAGCAGCCCCCTCGTGGCGGGAGGGCCCGATGAGCAGTTCTTC CASSPLVAGGPDEQFF
TRBJ2-3 NA NA TRBV7-6 TGTGCCAGCAGCTTAGCGCGAGGAAGCACAGATACGCAGTATTTT CASSLARGSTDTQYF
TRBJ2-5 TRBD2 NA TRBV7-7 TGTGCCAGCAGCCGCGTCGGACTAGCGGGAAACCAAGAGACCCAGTACTTC CASSRVGLAGNQETQYF
TRBJ2-7 NA NA TRBV29-1 TGCAGCGTTTTATCGGGAAAAGGCTACGAGCAGTACTTC CSVLSGKGYEQYF
TRBJ2-7 TRBD1 NA TRBV19 TGTGCCAGTAGCCCGGGACAGACGATTTACGAGCAGTACTTC CASSPGQTIYEQYF
TRBJ1-5 NA NA TRBV19 TGTGCCAGTAGTATAGATCTTGGACAGCCCCAGCATTTT CASSIDLGQPQHF
TRBJ2-3 NA once TRBV21-1 TGTGCCAGCAGCAAGGCAGGGATTCGCGCAGATACGCAGTATTTT CASSKAGIRADTQYF
TRBJ1-1 NA few TRBV28 TGTGCCAGCAGTTTGGGGCGGAGCACTGAAGCTTTCTTT CASSLGRSTEAFF
TRBJ1-5 NA NA TRBV21-1 TGTGCCAGCAGCCGATACAGGGGCCCAAGGGCCCAGCATTTT CASSRYRGPRAQHF
TRBJ2-3 TRBD2 NA TRBV6-6 TGTGCCAGCAGTTACATATGGCGGGAGGGCACAGATACGCAGTATTTT CASSYIWREGTDTQYF
TRBJ1-1 TRBD1 NA TRBV12-5 TGTGCTAGTGGTTTGGCAGGGGGCCTTCACGCTGAAGCTTTCTTT CASGLAGGLHAEAFF
TRBJ1-1 NA NA TRBV5-6 TGTGCCAGCAGCTTGGCCCGGACAACCCTCGAAGCTTTCTTT CASSLARTTLEAFF
TRBJ2-1 TRBD1 NA TRBV28 TGTGCCAGCAGTTTAAAGACAGGGGAGTACGGTGAGCAGTTCTTC CASSLKTGEYGEQFF
TRBJ2-3 NA NA TRBV7-9 TGTGCCAGCAGCTTTTCCGGCACAGATACGCAGTATTTT CASSFSGTDTQYF
TRBJ2-3 TRBD1 NA TRBV19 TGTGCCAGTAGGGGGACAGGGACAGATACGCAGTATTTT CASRGTGTDTQYF
TRBJ1-1 NA NA TRBV6-1 TGTGCCAGCAGTGAATCGGACAGCCACTCCTTGAACACTGAAGCTTTCTTT CASSESDSHSLNTEAFF
TRBJ1-3 NA NA TRBV7-9 TGTGCCAGCAGCTTAGGGAGAGGGTCTGGAAACACCATATATTTT CASSLGRGSGNTIYF
TRBJ1-1 NA NA TRBV7-3 TGTGCCAGCAGCTACAGACCGAGTGAAGCTTTCTTT CASSYRPSEAFF
TRBJ2-4 NA once TRBV5-4 TGTGCCAGCAGCTTAGGACCTCTAGCCAAAAACATTCAGTACTTC CASSLGPLAKNIQYF
TRBJ2-7 TRBD2 NA TRBV5-4 TGTGCCAGCAGCTCCGGGGCGGGAGAACCCTACGAGCAGTACTTC CASSSGAGEPYEQYF
TRBJ2-1 NA NA TRBV10-3 TGTGCCATCAGTGAGGGGATTGAGCAGTTCTTC CAISEGIEQFF
TRBJ2-1 NA NA TRBV11-3 TGTGCCAGCAGCTTGGGGCCCTTCCTCTACAATGAGCAGTTCTTC CASSLGPFLYNEQFF
TRBJ1-4 NA NA TRBV29-1 TGCAGCGTTGAAATCCCTCTGGGGGGCCGGGAAAAACTGTTTTTT CSVEIPLGGREKLFF
TRBJ2-3 NA once TRBV10-3 TGTGCCATCAGTGAGAAGAGGGTAACAGATACGCAGTATTTT CAISEKRVTDTQYF
TRBJ2-7 NA NA TRBV4-1 TGCGCCAGCAGCCAAGACCCCAGTCCACTCTACGAGCAGTACTTC CASSQDPSPLYEQYF
TRBJ2-5 NA NA TRBV2 TGTGCCAGCAGTGAATGGAGGCGCGAGACCCAGTACTTC CASSEWRRETQYF
TRBJ2-5 NA NA TRBV7-7 TGTGCCAGCAGCCCCCTCGAGGAGACCCAGTACTTC CASSPLEETQYF
TRBJ2-2 NA NA TRBV12-2 TGTGCAAGTCGCTTACACCGAACTCTCTCCGGGACTAGCGGGAGGATGGCCGGGGAGCTGTTTTTT CASRLHRTLSGTSGRMAGELFF
TRBJ2-3 NA NA TRBV5-1 TGCGCCAGCAGCGCCACAGTGGCCCCCACAGATACGCAGTATTTT CASSATVAPTDTQYF
TRBJ2-2 NA NA TRBV7-9 TGTGCCAGCAGCTTAAAGGGCGGGGAGCTGTTTTTT CASSLKGGELFF
TRBJ1-1 NA NA TRBV27 TGTGCCAGCAGTTTGTCCATTCCCCCAGGGGCCACTGAAGCTTTCTTT CASSLSIPPGATEAFF
TRBJ2-4 NA NA TRBV5-1 TGCGCCAGCAATCCCCCCGACGGCGGGCCCCCAATAGCCAAAAACATTCAGTACTTC CASNPPDGGPPIAKNIQYF
TRBJ1-1 NA NA TRBV5-6 TGTGCCAGCAGCTCGCTGCTCCGGGGGAATGAAGCTTTCTTT CASSSLLRGNEAFF
TRBJ1-1 NA NA TRBV10-3 TGTGCCATCACGCGGGACCCGAGGACTGAAGCTTTCTTT CAITRDPRTEAFF
TRBJ1-1 TRBD1 NA TRBV28 TGTGCCAGCAGTGCTCACAGGGGACGTGGTCAGATTTCTGAAGCTTTCTTT CASSAHRGRGQISEAFF
TRBJ2-1 TRBD2 NA TRBV7-9 TGTGCCAGCAGCTTCGCACCAGGGGCTAGCGGGCCCTCCTACAATGAGCAGTTCTTC CASSFAPGASGPSYNEQFF
TRBJ2-3 NA NA TRBV29-1 TGCAGCCAGGATACGCAGTATTTT CSQDTQYF
TRBJ2-7 NA NA TRBV10-3 TGTGCCATCAGCGTCAGTAGCTCCTACGAGCAGTACTTC CAISVSSSYEQYF
TRBJ2-3 TRBD1 NA TRBV7-9 TGTGCCAGCAGCGTCATCGAAACAGGGGCAGATACGCAGTATTTT CASSVIETGADTQYF
TRBJ1-5 TRBD1 NA TRBV28 TGTGCCAGCAGAGGACAGGACAGGGGGATTTTCAATCAGCCCCAGCATTTT CASRGQDRGIFNQPQHF
TRBJ2-7 TRBD2 NA TRBV29-1 TGCAGCGTTGTACTAGCGGGAGTTGGCTACGAGCAGTACTTC CSVVLAGVGYEQYF
TRBJ2-7 TRBD2 NA TRBV9 TGTGCCAGCAGCGTAGGGCTAGCGGGTGACTACGAGCAGTACTTC CASSVGLAGDYEQYF
TRBJ1-5 TRBD1 NA TRBV27 TGTGCCAGCAGTTCGACAGGGGCGAATCAGCCCCAGCATTTT CASSSTGANQPQHF
TRBJ2-1 TRBD2 NA TRBV28 TGTGCCAGCAGTTTATGGGGCGGGAGCGCCCTCAATGAGCAGTTCTTC CASSLWGGSALNEQFF
TRBJ2-5 TRBD1 NA TRBV7-9 TGTGCCAGCAGCTTTGGCCCGACAGGGGACCAAGAGACCCAGTACTTC CASSFGPTGDQETQYF